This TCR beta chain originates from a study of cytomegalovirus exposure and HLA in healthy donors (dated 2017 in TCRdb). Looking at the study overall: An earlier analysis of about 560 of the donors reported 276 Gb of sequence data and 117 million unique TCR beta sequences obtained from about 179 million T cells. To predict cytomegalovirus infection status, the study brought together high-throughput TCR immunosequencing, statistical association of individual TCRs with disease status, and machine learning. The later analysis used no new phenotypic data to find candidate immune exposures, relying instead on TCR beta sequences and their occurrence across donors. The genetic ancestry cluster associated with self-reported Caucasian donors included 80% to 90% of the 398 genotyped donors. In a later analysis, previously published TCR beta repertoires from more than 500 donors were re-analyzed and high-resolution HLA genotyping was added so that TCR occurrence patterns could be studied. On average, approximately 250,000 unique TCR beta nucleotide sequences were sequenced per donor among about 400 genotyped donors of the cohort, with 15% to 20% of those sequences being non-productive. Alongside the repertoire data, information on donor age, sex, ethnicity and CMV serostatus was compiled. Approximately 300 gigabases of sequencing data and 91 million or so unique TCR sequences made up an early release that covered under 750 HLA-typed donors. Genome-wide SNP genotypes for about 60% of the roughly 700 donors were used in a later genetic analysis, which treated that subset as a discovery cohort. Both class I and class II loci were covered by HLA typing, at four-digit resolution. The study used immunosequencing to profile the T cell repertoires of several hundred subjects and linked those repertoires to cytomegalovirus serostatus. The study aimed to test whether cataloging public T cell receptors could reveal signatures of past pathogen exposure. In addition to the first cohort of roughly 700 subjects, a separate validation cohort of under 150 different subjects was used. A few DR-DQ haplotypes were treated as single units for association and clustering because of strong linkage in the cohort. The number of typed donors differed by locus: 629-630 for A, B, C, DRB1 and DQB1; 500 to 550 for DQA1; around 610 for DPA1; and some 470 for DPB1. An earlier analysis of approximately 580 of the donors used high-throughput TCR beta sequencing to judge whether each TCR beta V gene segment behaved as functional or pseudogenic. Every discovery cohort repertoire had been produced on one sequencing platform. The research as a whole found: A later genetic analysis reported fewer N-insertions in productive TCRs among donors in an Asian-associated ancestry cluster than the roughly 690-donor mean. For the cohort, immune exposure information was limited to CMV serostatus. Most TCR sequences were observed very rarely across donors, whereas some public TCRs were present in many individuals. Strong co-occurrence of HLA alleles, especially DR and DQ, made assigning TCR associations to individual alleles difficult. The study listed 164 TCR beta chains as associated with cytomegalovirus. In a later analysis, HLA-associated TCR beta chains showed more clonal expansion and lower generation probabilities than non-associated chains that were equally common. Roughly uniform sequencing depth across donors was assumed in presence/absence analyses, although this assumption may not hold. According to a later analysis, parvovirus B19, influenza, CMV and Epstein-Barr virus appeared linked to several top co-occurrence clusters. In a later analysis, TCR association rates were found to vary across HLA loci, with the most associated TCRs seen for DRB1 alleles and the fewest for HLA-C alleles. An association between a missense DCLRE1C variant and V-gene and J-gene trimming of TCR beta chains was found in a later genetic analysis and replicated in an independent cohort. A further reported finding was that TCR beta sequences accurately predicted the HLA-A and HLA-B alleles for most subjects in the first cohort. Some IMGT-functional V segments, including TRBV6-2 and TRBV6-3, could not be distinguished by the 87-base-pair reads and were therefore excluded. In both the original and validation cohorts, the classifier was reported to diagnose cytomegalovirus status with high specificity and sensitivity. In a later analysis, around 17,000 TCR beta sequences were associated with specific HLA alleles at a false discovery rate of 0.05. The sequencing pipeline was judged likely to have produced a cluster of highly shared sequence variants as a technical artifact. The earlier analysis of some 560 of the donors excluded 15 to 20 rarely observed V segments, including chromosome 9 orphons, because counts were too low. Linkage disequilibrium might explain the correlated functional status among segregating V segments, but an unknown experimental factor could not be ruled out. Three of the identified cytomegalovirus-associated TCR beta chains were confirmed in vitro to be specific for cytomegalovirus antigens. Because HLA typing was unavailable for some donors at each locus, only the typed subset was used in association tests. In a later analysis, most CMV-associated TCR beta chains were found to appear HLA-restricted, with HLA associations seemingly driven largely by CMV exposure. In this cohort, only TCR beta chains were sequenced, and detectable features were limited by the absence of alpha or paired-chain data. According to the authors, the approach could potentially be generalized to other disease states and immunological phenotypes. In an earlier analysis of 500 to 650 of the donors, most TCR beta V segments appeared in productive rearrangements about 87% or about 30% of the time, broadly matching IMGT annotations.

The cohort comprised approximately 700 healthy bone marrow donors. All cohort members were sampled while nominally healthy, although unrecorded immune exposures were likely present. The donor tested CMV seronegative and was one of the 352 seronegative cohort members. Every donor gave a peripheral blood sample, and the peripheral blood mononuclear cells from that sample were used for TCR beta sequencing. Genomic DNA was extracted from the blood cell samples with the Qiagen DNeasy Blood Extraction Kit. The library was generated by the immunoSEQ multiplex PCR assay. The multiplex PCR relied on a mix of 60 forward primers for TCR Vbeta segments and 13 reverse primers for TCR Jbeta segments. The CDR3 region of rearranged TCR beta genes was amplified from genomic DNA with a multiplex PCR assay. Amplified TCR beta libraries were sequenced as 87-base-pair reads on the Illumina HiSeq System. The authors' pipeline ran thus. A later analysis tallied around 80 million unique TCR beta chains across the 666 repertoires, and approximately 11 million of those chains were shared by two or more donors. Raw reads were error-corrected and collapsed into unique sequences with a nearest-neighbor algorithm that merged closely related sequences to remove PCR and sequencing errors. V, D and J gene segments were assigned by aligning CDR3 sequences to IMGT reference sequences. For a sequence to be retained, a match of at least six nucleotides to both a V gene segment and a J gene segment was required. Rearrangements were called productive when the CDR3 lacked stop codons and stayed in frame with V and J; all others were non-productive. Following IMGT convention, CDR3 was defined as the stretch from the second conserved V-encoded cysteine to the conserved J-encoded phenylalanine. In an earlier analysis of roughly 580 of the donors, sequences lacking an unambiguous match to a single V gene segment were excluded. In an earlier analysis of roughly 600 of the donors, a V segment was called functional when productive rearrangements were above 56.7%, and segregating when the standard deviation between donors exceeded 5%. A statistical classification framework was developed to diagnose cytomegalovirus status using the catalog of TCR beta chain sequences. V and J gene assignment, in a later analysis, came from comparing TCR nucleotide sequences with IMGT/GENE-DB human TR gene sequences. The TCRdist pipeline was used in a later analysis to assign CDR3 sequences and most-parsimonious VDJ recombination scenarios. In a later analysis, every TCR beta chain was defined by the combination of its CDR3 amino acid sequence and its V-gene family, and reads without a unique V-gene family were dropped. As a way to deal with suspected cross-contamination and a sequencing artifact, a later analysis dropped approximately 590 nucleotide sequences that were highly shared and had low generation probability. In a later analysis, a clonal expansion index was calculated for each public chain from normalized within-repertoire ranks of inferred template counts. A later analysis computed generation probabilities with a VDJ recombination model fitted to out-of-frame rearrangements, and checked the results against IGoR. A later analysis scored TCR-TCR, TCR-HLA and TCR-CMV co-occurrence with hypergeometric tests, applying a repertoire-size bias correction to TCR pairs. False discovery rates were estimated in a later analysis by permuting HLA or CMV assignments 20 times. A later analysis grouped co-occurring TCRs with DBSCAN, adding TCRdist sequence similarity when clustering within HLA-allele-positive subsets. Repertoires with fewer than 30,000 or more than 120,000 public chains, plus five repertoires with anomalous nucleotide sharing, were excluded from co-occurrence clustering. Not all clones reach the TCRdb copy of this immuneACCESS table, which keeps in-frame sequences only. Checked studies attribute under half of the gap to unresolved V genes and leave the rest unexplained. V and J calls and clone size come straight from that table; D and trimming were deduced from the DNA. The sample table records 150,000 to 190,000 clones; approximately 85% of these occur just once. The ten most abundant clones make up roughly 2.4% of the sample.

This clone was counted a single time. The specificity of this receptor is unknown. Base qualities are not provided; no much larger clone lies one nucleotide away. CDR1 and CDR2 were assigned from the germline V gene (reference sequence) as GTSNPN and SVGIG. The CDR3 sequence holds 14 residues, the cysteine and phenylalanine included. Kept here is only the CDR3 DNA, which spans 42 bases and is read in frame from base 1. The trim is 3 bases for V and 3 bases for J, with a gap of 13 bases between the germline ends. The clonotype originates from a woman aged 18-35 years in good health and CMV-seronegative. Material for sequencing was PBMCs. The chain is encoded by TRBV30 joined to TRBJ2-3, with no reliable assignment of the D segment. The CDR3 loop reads CAWRYSRETDTQYF. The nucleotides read TGTGCCTGGAGGTATAGCCGCGAGACAGATACGCAGTATTTT.